A single sample gave rise to the 5 T cell receptor beta chains below, sequenced in a study of T cells in Graves' hyperthyroidism and ophthalmopathy. What was amplified from RNA transcripts were TCR beta CDR3 regions. Primed by the HTBI set, a first-round RT-PCR was run on the TCR CDR3. TCRdb re-derived calls from the multiplex PCR reads in MiXCR, one entry per CDR3 protein. The sample shows around 500,000 distinct CDR3 sequences, roughly a sixth of them seen only once. The sequenced sample was blood. The source of these receptors is a woman aged 25 to 39 with Graves' ophthalmopathy.

This clonotype was counted ten times or more. V usage is TRBV11-2 and J usage is TRBJ2-3; 8 bases line up with TRBD2. This CDR3 has 16 residues. Germline-derived CDR1 and CDR2 are SGHAT and FQNNGV. J lost 7 bases, V lost 3 bases, and 12 bases had no gene match. The CDR3 coding sequence is TGTGCCAGCAGCTTGGGGGTAGCGGGAATGAGGTATACGCAGTATTTT. Amino acid sequence: CASSLGVAGMRYTQYF. Complete variable domain (other parts from reference TRBV11-2 and TRBJ2-3): EAGVAQSPRYKIIEKRQSVAFWCNPISGHATLYWYQQILGQGPKLLIQFQNNGVVDDSQLPKDRFSAERLKGVDSTLKIQPAKLEDSAVYLCASSLGVAGMRYTQYFGPGTRLTVL.

The chain carries TRBV28 and TRBJ2-3; TRBD2 matches 7 bases. Germline V gene sequence: CDR1 MDHEN, CDR2 SYDVKM. Trimming at V came to 6 bases and at J to 1 base, leaving 7 bases not matched to a gene. The CDR3 covers 15 residues. The CDR3 is CASSAGERGTDTQYF. Here the CDR3 DNA reads TGTGCCAGCAGCGCGGGAGAACGTGGCACAGATACGCAGTATTTT.

The gene calls are TRBV27 and TRBJ1-2; a weak D match, TRBD1 (5 bases). V lost 7 bases, J lost 6 bases, and 21 bases lay in between. The CDR3 has 15 residues. From germline, CDR1 is MNHEY and CDR2 SMNVEV (reference sequence). The CDR3 spells CASTHSGRSNHGYTF. The CDR3 nucleotides are TGTGCCAGCACTCACTCGGGACGGTCAAACCATGGCTACACCTTC.

Many counts were recorded for this clonotype. This chain uses TRBV28 with TRBJ2-1, with D perhaps matching TRBD2 (5 bases). This CDR3 comprises 14 residues. Looked up from germline, CDR1 is MDHEN and CDR2 is SYDVKM. V gave up 2 bases and J gave up 6 bases, with 11 bases separating them. CDR3 residues: CASSLQLVLNEQFF. CDR3 DNA sequence: TGTGCCAGCAGTTTACAACTAGTTCTCAATGAGCAGTTCTTC.

This clonotype was counted only a few times. The genes are TRBV19 and TRBJ1-1; D is possibly TRBD1 (6 bases). Per the germline V gene, CDR1 is LNHDA and CDR2 is SQIVND (reference sequence). The CDR3 sequence is 15 residues long. V lost 7 bases and J 0 bases, leaving 15 bases between the germline ends. The DNA of the CDR3 is TGTGCCAGTATGCCAGAGGGGGGGTTGAACACTGAAGCTTTCTTT. Amino acids: CASMPEGGLNTEAFF.